A single sample gave rise to the 19 T cell receptor beta chains below, sequenced in a study of cytomegalovirus exposure and HLA in healthy donors. TCRdb keeps only in-frame clones here, not all; method: immunoSEQ multiplex PCR. The sample has fewer than 200,000 clones, about 80% seen once. Material: PBMCs. Receptor source: a woman aged 18-29 years in good health and CMV-seropositive.

Concerning this clone itself: The sample contains more than one DNA sequence encoding this CDR3. The CDR3 sequence is CASSFRVANSPLHF. CDR3 DNA sequence: TGTGCCAGCAGTTTCAGGGTGGCGAATTCACCCCTCCACTTT. The chain recombines TRBV27 with TRBJ1-6; D may be TRBD1 (5 bases). In germline, CDR1 is MNHEY, CDR2 SMNVEV (reference sequence). The germline V and J ends were trimmed by 3 bases and 7 bases, with 10 bases remaining between them. The length of the CDR3 is 14 residues.

V usage is TRBV7-6 and J usage is TRBJ2-3; TRBD2 aligns across 12 bases. In germline, CDR1 is SGHVS, CDR2 FNYEAQ. Unmatched junction bases numbered 6, after V lost 3 bases and J lost 2 bases. The CDR3 covers 17 residues. DNA for the CDR3: TGTGCCAGCAGCTTCCGGACTAGCGGGGCCTCCACAGATACGCAGTATTTT. Its translation: CASSFRTSGASTDTQYF.

This chain uses TRBV7-9 with TRBJ1-2, with D unclear. The CDR3 extends over 14 amino acids. Germline CDR1 reads SEHNR; CDR2 reads FQNEAQ (reference sequence). V was pared by 0 bases and J by 8 bases, with 13 bases between. CDR3 sequence reads: CASSLAVHLLGYTF. The CDR3 bases are TGTGCCAGCAGCTTAGCCGTACATCTCTTGGGCTACACCTTC.

The sample holds one count of this clone. This chain links TRBV7-2 with TRBJ2-5; 13 nucleotides align to TRBD2. This CDR3 is built from 15 residues. After removal of 5 bases from V and 5 bases from J, the junction contained 5 bases not matched to a gene. From germline, CDR1 is SGHTA and CDR2 FQGNSA. In DNA, the CDR3 is TGTGCCAGCAGCGCGACTAGCGGGGGGCGGGAGACCCAGTACTTC. Translated, it gives CASSATSGGRETQYF.

The V gene is TRBV7-9, the J gene TRBJ1-4, with D perhaps TRBD1 (6 bases). The germline V and J ends were trimmed by 5 bases and 4 bases, with 17 bases remaining between them. The length of the CDR3 is 16 residues. The germline CDR1 and CDR2 sequences are SEHNR and FQNEAQ (reference sequence). The CDR3 nucleotides are TGTGCCAGCAGCCCAGCCCCACAGGGAGTTAATGAAAAACTGTTTTTT. It is translated as CASSPAPQGVNEKLFF.

The chain has TRBV14 and TRBJ2-1; 11 bases agree with TRBD1. The V and J ends lost 3 bases and 8 bases, in that order; junction bases with no gene match: 6. Looked up from germline, CDR1 is SGHDN and CDR2 is FVKESK. This CDR3 is built from 15 residues. In DNA, the CDR3 is TGTGCCAGCAGCCACAGGGACAGGGGGAAGGATGAGCAGTTCTTC. It is translated as CASSHRDRGKDEQFF.

V gene TRBV6-1 combines with J gene TRBJ1-1; 8 positions agree with TRBD1. The trim removed 0 bases at V and 0 bases at J, leaving 15 bases unmatched. Germline V gene lookup returns CDR1 MNHNS and CDR2 SASEGT. The CDR3 runs to 20 residues. As DNA, the CDR3 is TGTGCCAGCAGTGAAGCACAGGGGGTTACCTTTTTTTTAATGAACACTGAAGCTTTCTTT. This gives the protein CASSEAQGVTFFLMNTEAFF.

The J gene is TRBJ1-6, the V gene TRBV6-1; 7 bases fit TRBD1. This CDR3 region has 21 residues. The germline gives CDR1 MNHNS, CDR2 SASEGT. V lost 2 bases and J lost 2; bases outside the gene matches: 18. The CDR3 bases are TGTGCCAGCAGTGAAAAGAGGACAGGTCCCCTCCTGGGACCCTATAATTCACCCCTCCACTTT. Residues: CASSEKRTGPLLGPYNSPLHF.

V is TRBV5-1 and J is TRBJ2-2; D gene uncertain. CDR1 is SGHRS and CDR2 is YFSETQ in the germline V gene. Trimming stripped 3 bases from V and 2 bases from J, with 8 bases between. This CDR3 has 14 amino acids. The CDR3 reads CASSWSRNTGELFF. The CDR3 DNA is TGCGCCAGCAGCTGGAGCAGAAACACCGGGGAGCTGTTTTTT.

The chain joins TRBV19 to TRBJ1-2; a weak D match, TRBD1 (6 bases). CDR3 length: 13 amino acids. V was cut by 1 base and J by 12 bases, with 15 bases left in between. The germline V gene has CDR1 LNHDA and CDR2 SQIVND (reference sequence). The CDR3 DNA is TGTGCCAGTAGTATAGGCGGCAGGGGAGAACACACCTTC. Protein: CASSIGGRGEHTF. Full variable domain (outside the CDR3, taken from reference TRBV19 and TRBJ1-2): DGGITQSPKYLFRKEGQNVTLSCEQNLNHDAMYWYRQDPGQGLRLIYYSQIVNDFQKGDIAEGYSVSREKKESFPLTVTSAQKNPTAFYLCASSIGGRGEHTFGSGTRLTVV.

Turning to this clone: Other DNA sequences in this specimen translate into the identical CDR3. The chain couples TRBV7-9 to TRBJ1-1; 10 bases map to TRBD1. The CDR3 contains 15 residues. The germline V gene has CDR1 SEHNR and CDR2 FQNEAQ (reference sequence). The trim removed 5 bases at V and 1 base at J, leaving 4 bases unmatched. CDR3 region: CASSPRTGGNTEAFF. In nucleotides, the CDR3 is TGTGCCAGCAGCCCCCGGACAGGGGGGAACACTGAAGCTTTCTTT.

The chain has TRBV18 and TRBJ2-2; D is perhaps TRBD2 (5 bases). Between the trimmed V and J ends, which lost 6 bases and 0 bases, there was a span of 17 bases. There are 17 residues in the CDR3. From germline, CDR1 is KGHSH and CDR2 LQKENI. DNA for the CDR3: TGTGCCAGCTCCCTCTTAGGACTTGAGACGAACACCGGGGAGCTGTTTTTT. Translated, it gives CASSLLGLETNTGELFF.

The chain joins TRBV11-2 to TRBJ2-1; 9 bases are a match to TRBD2. The CDR3 has 15 residues. V dropped 9 bases and J dropped 5; count of bases not matched to a gene: 11. Germline assignment: CDR1 SGHAT and CDR2 FQNNGV. CDR3 nucleotides: TGTGCCAGTAGGCGGGCGGGGGGGCGAAACAATGAGCAGTTCTTC. This translates into CASRRAGGRNNEQFF.

In this sample, this clone turned up a few times. This chain uses TRBV7-2 with TRBJ1-1; 8 bases fit TRBD1. Per germline, CDR1 SGHTA and CDR2 FQGNSA. V was clipped by 1 base and J by 6 bases; unmatched bases: 7. This CDR3 is 15 amino acids long. The CDR3 loop is CASSLGPGGSAEAFF. CDR3 coding DNA: TGTGCCAGCAGCTTAGGGCCAGGGGGCAGTGCTGAAGCTTTCTTT.

The chain couples TRBV7-9 to TRBJ2-3; possibly TRBD2 for D (6 bases). Germline V gene data show CDR1 as SEHNR and CDR2 as FQNEAQ (reference sequence). This CDR3 comprises 14 residues. V lost 7 bases and J 3 bases, leaving 14 bases between the germline ends. The CDR3 DNA reads TGTGCCAGCACCATTGGGGGGTCGACAGATACGCAGTATTTT. Amino acid sequence: CASTIGGSTDTQYF.

The rearrangement joins TRBV7-3 to TRBJ1-1, with a possible D match to TRBD1 (5 bases). The CDR3 has 13 residues. Per germline, CDR1 SGHTA and CDR2 FQGTGA. With 5 bases removed from V and 1 base from J, the gap between germline ends came to 8 bases. The CDR3 DNA reads TGTGCCAGCAGCCGCAGGGCGAACACTGAAGCTTTCTTT. Protein: CASSRRANTEAFF.

This sequence joins TRBV6-5 and TRBJ2-3; D is perhaps TRBD2 (6 bases). CDR1 MNHEY and CDR2 SVGAGI come from the germline V gene. V was cut by 4 bases and J by 1 base, with 15 bases left in between. The CDR3 contains 16 residues. CDR3 region: CASSSWDSFRTDTQYF. The DNA for the CDR3 is TGTGCCAGCAGTTCGTGGGACTCCTTCCGCACAGATACGCAGTATTTT.

The J gene is TRBJ2-3, the V gene TRBV4-1; no reliable D call. V was cut by 7 bases and J by 1 base, with 15 bases left in between. The CDR3 sequence is 15 residues long. Germline V gene sequence: CDR1 MGHRA, CDR2 YSYEKL. The CDR3 here is CASKFLGKGTDTQYF. DNA of the CDR3: TGCGCCAGCAAGTTTCTCGGTAAAGGCACAGATACGCAGTATTTT.

The genes are TRBV27 and TRBJ2-3; tentatively, D is TRBD1 (6 bases). The CDR3 contains 15 residues. The germline V gene has CDR1 MNHEY and CDR2 SMNVEV (reference sequence). Trimming removed 4 bases from V and 5 bases from J, with 16 bases in between. Here the CDR3 reads CASSSSLGRGDTQYF. The CDR3 coding sequence is TGTGCCAGCAGTTCTTCCCTGGGCAGGGGAGATACGCAGTATTTT.